This T cell receptor (beta chain) is drawn from a study of blood T cell repertoires in COVID-19. TCRdb's table, derived via immunoSEQ multiplex PCR, lists solely in-frame clones and lacks some. In the table there are a few hundred thousand clones, roughly 89% of which are singletons. This CDR3 has 13 amino acids. V gave up 3 bases and J gave up 5 bases, with 7 bases separating them. CDR1 is MDHEN, CDR2 SYDVKM, per germline. The sample comprised peripheral blood. The chain couples TRBV28 to TRBJ2-2; D is unresolved. This sequence was found in a woman in her thirties or forties with COVID-19, enrolled during active disease. Written as DNA, the CDR3 is TGTGCCAGCAGTTTCACCGGTACCGGGGAGCTGTTTTTT. It yields the protein CASSFTGTGELFF.